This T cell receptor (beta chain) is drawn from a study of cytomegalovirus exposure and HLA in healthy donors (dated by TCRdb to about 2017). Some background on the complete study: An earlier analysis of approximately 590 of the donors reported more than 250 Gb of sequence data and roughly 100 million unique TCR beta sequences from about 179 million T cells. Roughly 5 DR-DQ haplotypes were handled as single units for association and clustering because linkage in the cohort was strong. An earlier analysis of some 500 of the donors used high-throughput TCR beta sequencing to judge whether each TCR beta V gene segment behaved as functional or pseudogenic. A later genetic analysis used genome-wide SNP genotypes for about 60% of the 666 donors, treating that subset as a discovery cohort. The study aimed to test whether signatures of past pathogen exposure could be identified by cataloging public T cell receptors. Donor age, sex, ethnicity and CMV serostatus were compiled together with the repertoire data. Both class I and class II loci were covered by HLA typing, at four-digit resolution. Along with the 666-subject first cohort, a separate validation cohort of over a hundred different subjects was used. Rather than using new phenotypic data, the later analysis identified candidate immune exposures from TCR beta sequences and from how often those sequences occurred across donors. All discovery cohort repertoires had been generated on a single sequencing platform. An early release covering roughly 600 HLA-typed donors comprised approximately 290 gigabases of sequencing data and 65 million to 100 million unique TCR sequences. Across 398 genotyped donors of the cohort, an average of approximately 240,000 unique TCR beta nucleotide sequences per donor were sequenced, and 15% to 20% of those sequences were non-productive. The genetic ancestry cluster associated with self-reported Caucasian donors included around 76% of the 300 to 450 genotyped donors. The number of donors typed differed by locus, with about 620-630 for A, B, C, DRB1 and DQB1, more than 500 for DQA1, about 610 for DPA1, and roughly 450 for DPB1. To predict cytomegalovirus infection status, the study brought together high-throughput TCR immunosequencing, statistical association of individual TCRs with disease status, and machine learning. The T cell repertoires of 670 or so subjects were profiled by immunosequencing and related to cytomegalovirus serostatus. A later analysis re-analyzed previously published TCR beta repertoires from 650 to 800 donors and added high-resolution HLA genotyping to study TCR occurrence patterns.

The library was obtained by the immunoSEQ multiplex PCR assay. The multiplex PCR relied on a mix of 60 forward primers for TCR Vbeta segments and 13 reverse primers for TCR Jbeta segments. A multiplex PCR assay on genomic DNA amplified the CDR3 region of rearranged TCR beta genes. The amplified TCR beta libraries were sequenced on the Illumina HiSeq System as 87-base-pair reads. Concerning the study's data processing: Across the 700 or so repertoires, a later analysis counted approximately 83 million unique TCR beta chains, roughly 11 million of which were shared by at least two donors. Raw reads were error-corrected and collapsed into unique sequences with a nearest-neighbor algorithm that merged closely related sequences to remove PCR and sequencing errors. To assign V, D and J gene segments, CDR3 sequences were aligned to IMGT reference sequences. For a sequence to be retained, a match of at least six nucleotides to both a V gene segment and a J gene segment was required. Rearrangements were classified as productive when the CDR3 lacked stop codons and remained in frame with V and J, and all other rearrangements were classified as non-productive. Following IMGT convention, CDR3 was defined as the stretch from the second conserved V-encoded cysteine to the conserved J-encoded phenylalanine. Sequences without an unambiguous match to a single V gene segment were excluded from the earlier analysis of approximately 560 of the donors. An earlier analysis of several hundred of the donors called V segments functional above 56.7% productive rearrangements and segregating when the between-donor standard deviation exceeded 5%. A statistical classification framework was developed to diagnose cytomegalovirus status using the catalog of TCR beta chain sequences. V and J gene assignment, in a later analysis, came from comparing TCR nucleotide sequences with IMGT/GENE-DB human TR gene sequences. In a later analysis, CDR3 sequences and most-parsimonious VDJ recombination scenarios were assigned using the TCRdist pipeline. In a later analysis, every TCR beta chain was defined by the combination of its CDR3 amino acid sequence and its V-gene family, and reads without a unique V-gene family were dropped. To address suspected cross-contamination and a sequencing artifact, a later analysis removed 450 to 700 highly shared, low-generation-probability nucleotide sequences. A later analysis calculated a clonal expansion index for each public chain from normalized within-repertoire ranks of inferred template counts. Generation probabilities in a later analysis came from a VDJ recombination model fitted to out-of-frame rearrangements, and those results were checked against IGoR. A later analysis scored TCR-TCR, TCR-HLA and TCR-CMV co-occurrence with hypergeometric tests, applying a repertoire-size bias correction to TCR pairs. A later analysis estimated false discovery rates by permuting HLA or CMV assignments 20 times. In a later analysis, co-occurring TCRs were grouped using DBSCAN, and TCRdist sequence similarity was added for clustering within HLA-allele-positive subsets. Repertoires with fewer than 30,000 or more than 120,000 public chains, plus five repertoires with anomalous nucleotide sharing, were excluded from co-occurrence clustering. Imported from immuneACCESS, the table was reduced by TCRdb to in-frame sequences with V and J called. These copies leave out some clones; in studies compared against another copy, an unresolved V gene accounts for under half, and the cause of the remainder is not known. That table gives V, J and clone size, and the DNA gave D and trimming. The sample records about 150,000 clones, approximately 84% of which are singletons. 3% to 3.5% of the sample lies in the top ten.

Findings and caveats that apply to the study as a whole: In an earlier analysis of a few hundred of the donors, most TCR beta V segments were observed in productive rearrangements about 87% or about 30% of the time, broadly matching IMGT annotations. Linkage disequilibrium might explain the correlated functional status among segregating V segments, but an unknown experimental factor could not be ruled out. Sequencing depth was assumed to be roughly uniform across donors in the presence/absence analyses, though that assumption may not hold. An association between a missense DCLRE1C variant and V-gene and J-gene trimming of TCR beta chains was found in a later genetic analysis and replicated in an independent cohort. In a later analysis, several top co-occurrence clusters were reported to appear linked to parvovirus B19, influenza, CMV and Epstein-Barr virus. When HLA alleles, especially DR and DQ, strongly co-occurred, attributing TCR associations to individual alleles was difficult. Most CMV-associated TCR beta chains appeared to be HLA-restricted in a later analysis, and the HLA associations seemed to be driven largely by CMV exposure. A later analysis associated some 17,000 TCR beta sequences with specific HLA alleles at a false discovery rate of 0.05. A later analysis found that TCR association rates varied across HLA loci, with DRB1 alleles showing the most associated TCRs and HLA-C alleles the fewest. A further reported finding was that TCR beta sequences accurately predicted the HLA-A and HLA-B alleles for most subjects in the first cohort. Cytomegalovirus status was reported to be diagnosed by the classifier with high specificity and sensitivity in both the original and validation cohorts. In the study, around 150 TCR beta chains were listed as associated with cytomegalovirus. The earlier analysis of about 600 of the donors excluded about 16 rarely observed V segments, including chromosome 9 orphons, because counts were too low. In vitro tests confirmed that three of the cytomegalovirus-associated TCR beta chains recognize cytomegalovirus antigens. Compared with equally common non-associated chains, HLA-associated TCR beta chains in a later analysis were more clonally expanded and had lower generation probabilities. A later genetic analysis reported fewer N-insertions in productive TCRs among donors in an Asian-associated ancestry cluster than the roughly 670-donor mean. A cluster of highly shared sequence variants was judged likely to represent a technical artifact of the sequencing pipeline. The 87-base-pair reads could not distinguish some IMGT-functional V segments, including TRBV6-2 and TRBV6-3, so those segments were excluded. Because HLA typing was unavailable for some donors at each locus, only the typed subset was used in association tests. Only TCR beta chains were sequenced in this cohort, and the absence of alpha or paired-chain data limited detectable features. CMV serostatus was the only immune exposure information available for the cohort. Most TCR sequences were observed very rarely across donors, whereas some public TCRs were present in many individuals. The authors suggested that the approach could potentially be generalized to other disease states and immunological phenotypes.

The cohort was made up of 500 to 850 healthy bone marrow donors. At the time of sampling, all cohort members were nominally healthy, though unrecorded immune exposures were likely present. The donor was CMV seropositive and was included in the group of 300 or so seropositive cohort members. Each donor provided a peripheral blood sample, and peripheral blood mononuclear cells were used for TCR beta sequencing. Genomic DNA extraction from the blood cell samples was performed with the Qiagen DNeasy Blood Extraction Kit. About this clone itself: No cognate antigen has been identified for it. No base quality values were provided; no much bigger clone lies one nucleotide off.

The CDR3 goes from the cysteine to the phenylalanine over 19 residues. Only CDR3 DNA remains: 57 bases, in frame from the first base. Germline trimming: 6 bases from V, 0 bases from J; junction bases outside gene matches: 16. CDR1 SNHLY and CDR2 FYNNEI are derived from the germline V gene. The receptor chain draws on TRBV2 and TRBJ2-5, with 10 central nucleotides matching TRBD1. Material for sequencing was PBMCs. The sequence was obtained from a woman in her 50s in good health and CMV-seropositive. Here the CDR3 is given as CASSPDRGERFPYQETQYF. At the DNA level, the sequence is TGTGCCAGCAGCCCGGACAGGGGGGAACGATTTCCGTACCAAGAGACCCAGTACTTC.